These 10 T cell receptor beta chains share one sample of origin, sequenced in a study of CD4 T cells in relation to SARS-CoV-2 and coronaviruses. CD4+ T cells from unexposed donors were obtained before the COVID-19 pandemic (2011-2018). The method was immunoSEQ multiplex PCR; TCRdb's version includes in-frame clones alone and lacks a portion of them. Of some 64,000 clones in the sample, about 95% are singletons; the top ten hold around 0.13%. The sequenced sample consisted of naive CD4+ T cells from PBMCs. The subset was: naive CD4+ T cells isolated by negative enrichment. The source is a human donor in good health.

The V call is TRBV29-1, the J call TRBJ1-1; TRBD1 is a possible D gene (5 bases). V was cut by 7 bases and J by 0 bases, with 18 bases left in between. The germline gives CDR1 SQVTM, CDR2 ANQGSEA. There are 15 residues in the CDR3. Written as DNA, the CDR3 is TGCAGCGCTGCGGAGGGGAGAGTCATGAACACTGAAGCTTTCTTT. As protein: CSAAEGRVMNTEAFF.

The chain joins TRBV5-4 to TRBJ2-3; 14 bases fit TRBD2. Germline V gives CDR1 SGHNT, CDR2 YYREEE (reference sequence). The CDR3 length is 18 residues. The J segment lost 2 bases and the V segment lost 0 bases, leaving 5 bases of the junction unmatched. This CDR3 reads CASSLGGLAGDYTDTQYF. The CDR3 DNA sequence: TGTGCCAGCAGCTTGGGGGGACTAGCGGGGGATTACACAGATACGCAGTATTTT.

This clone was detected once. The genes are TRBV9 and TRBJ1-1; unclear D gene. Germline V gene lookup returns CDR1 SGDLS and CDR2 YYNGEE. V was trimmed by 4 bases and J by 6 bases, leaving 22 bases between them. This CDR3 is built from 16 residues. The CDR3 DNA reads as TGTGCCAGCAGCCCCCGGACGGATACCCCGCGGGCTGAAGCTTTCTTT. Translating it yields CASSPRTDTPRAEAFF.

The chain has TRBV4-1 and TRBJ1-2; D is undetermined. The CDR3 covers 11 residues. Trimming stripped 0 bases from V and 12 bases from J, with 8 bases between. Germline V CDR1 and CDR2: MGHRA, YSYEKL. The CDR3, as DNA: TGCGCCAGCAGCCAAGACGCGTTACACACCTTC. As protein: CASSQDALHTF.

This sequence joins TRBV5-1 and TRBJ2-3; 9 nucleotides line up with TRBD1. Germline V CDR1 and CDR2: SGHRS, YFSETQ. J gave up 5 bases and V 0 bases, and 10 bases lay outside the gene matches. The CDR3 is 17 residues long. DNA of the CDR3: TGCGCCAGCAGCTTGGCCGCCTGGACAGGGGAGAAAGATACGCAGTATTTT. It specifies CASSLAAWTGEKDTQYF.

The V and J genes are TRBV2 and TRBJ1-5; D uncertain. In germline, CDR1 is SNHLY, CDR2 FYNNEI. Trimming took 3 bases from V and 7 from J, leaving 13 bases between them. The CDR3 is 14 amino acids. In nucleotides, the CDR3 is TGTGCCAGCAGTGACCGGGCCCGGAGCCAGCCCCAGCATTTT. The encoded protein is CASSDRARSQPQHF.

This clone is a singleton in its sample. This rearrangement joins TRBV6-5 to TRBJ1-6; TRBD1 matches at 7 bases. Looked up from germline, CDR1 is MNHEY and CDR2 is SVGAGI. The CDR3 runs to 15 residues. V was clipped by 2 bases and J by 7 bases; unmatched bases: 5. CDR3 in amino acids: CASSYATGLNSPLHF. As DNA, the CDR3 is TGTGCCAGCAGTTACGCGACAGGGCTAAATTCACCCCTCCACTTT.

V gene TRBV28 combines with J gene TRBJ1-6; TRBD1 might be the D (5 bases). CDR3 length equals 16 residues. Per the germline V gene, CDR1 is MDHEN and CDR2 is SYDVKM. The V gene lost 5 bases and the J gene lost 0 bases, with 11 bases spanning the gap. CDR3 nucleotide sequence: TGTGCCAGCAGTATGGAGGGGAGCTCCTATAATTCACCCCTCCACTTT. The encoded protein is CASSMEGSSYNSPLHF.

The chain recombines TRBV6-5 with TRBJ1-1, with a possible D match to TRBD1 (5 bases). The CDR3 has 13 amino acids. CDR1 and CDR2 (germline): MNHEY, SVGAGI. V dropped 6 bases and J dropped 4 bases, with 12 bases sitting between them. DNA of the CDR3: TGTGCCAGCAGCGCGGGGGGAAGCACTGAAGCTTTCTTT. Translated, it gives CASSAGGSTEAFF.

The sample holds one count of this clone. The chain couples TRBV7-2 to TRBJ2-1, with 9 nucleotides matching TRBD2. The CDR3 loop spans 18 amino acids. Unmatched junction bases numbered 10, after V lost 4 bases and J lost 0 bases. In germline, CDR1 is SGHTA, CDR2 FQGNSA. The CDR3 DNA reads TGTGCCAGCAGCTCTCCTAGCGGGGCAAAGAGCTCCTACAATGAGCAGTTCTTC. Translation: CASSSPSGAKSSYNEQFF.